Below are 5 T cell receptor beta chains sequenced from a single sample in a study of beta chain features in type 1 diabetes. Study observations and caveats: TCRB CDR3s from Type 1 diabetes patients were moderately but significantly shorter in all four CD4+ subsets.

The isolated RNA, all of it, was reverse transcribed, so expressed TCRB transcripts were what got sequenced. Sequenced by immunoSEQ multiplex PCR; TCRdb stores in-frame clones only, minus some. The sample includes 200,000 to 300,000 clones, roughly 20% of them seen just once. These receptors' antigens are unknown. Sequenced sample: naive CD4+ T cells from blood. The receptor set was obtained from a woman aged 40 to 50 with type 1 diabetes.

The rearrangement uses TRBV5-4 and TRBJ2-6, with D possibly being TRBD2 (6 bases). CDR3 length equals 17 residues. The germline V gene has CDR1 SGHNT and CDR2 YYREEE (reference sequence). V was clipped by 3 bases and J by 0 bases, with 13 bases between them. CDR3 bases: TGTGCCAGCAGCTCGGGGACTTTCTTCTCTGGGGCCAACGTCCTGACTTTC. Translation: CASSSGTFFSGANVLTF.

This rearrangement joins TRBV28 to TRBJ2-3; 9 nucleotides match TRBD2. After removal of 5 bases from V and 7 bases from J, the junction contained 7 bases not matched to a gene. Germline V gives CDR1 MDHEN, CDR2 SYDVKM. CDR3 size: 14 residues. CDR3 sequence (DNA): TGTGCCAGCAGTCTTAGCGGGGGAGGGAATACGCAGTATTTT. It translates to CASSLSGGGNTQYF.

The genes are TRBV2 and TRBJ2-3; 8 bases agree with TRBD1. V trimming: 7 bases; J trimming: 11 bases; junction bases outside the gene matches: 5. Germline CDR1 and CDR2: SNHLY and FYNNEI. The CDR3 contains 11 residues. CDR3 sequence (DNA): TGTGCCAGCACCCCCGGGACAGGGCAGTATTTT. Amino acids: CASTPGTGQYF.

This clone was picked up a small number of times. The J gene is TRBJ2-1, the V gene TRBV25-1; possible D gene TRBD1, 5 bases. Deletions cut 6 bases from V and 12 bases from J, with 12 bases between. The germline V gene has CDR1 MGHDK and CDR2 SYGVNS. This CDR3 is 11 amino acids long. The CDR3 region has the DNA TGTGCCAGCAGCATCCAGGGCTCGCAGTTCTTC. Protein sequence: CASSIQGSQFF.

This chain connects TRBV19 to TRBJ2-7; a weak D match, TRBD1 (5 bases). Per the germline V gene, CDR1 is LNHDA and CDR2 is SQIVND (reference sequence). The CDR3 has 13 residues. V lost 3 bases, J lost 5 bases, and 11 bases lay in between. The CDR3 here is CASSILSGNEQYF. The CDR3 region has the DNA TGTGCCAGTAGTATTTTATCAGGGAACGAGCAGTACTTC.